This TCR beta chain was recorded in a study of T cell responses to AZD1222 COVID-19 vaccine (dated by TCRdb to 2020 to 2022). General notes on the study: TCR sequencing was performed for about 240 trial participants, of whom around 200 were given two doses of AZD1222 and roughly 25 were given two doses of MenACWY control vaccine. Enrollment into the trials was organized by age into subgroups of 18-55, 56-69 and 70-plus years, and those subgroups contained about 150, 27 and 61 TCR-sequenced participants, respectively.

Overall study outcomes, separate from this receptor: Nearly half of unique spike-specific TCRs reportedly recognized epitopes outside regions mutated in the B.1.351 and B.1.1.7 variants. After two AZD1222 doses, spike-specific TCR breadth and depth were significantly higher than at day 0 and than in MenACWY recipients. The vaccine-associated CD4 TCRs covered the entire spike protein, and the dominant responses fell in regions 160-218 and 743-854. The 56-69-year group was small, and its depth increase did not reach significance, likely because of low power. Most participants were white British and females outnumbered males, and the authors suggested that clonal diversity may have been underestimated. Because no day 14 peak-response samples were available, repertoires were characterized only after the peak T cell response. Only a handful of AZD1222 recipients were SARS-CoV-2 seropositive at baseline, limiting conclusions about previously exposed vaccinees.

On this clone itself: Its antigen target is currently unknown. Base qualities are not at hand, and no much larger clone is one base apart.

The CDR3 regions of human TCRbeta chains were analyzed by immunosequencing. Under the source paper's analysis protocol: Repertoire TCRs were matched against a reference library of SARS-CoV-2-specific TCRs generated with the MIRA antigen-specificity platform. Breadth was defined as the fraction of unique TCRs that were SARS-CoV-2-associated, and depth was defined as the fraction of total T cells that were SARS-CoV-2-associated. Using the MIRA data, each spike-specific TCR was mapped to the spike region that the TCR reacts to and placed in a CD4 or CD8 class. Log10-transformed breadth and depth values were compared by one-way ANOVA with Sidak's multiple comparisons tests. As stored in TCRdb, this immuneACCESS dataset retains in-frame rearrangements with V and J assigned. A fraction of the clones does not appear; measured against another copy, unresolved V genes explain less than half of the discrepancy, and the remainder lacks a known reason. The DNA was the basis for D and trimming; V, J and clone size are from that table. For this sample the table gives around 200,000 clones, of which approximately 92% were detected only once. The ten largest clones add up to 1% of the sample.

The sample's time point label, in plain terms: about 28 days (+/-7) after the second vaccine dose. In light of the paper, this sample's treatment or condition label describes: meningococcal conjugate vaccine given as trial control. Vaccinee samples came from UK trials COV001 and COV002, including a single-blind randomized controlled phase 2/3 trial of AZD1222 (ChAdOx1 nCoV-19) in healthy adults. For TCRbeta chain sequencing, PBMC samples were collected from trial participants at day 0 and at day 28 after the second dose. Source: peripheral blood, taken 28 days after the second dose of the MenACWY control vaccine. The sequence was obtained from an adult who received the MenACWY meningococcal vaccine as a control.

Here the CDR3 is given as CASSLDGAMNYGYTF. The DNA sequence is TGCGCCAGCAGCTTGGATGGGGCTATGAACTATGGCTACACCTTC. The sequence is built from TRBV5-1 and TRBJ1-2; perhaps TRBD1 is the D gene, with 5 bases matching. V and J are truncated by 0 bases and 2 bases respectively, leaving an intervening sequence of 11 bases. From the germline V gene, CDR1 is SGHRS and CDR2 is YFSETQ. The CDR3 spans 15 residues, from the cysteine through the phenylalanine. Only the CDR3 region is kept as DNA, spanning 45 bases read in frame from base 1.